This T cell receptor beta chain was documented in a study of immune heterogeneity within non-small cell lung tumors. Overall study context: There was 1 tumor not otherwise specified, along with over nine non-squamous carcinomas and 4 squamous cell carcinomas. Points from the study as a whole: High-frequency T-cell receptor beta clonotypes were largely distinct between individual patients.

This clonotype was recorded many times. The antigen is unknown. CDR3 of TCR beta was amplified by multiplex PCR that used 32 V and 13 J primers. TCRdb re-called the multiplex PCR reads with MiXCR, one entry per CDR3 protein. The data hold roughly 14,000 distinct CDR3 sequences, with under 30% observed a single time. Template input, which was bulk tumor genomic DNA, totaled approximately 640 ng per sample. Biopsies that were spaced far apart were taken, several per primary tumor, during surgery. Untreated, newly diagnosed non-small cell lung cancer patients underwent curative surgery. Per the germline V gene, CDR1 is MNHEY and CDR2 is SVGEGT. Trimming removed 7 bases from V and 0 bases from J, with 16 bases in between. The CDR3 consists of 15 residues.

The chain recombines TRBV6-2 or TRBV6-3 with TRBJ2-7, with no clear D. The source is a man aged 40-49 years with non-small cell lung cancer. Sequencing used lung tumor tissue. DNA of the CDR3: TGTGCCAGCAATGACCCCATGCTTCTCTCCTACGAGCAGTACTTC. This translates into CASNDPMLLSYEQYF.